Shown below are 10 T cell receptor beta chains from a single sample sequenced in a study of identifying expanded T cells in peripheral blood. Libraries were prepared by immunoSEQ multiplex PCR; TCRdb keeps only in-frame clonotypes and omits some of them. The sample shows about 94,000 clones, nearly 90% of them seen only once. Source material: blood. These receptors all come from a person aged 18 to 70 in good health.

The CDR3 coding sequence is TGTGCCAGTAGTATACAGGGGGGCGAACAGCCCCAGCATTTT. This encodes CASSIQGGEQPQHF. The genes are TRBV19 and TRBJ1-5, with 7 bases lining up with TRBD1. V was clipped by 2 bases and J by 7 bases; unmatched bases: 5. CDR1 LNHDA and CDR2 SQIVND come from the germline V gene (reference sequence). The CDR3 consists of 14 residues.

The rearrangement joins TRBV10-3 to TRBJ1-1; D is unresolved. The V gene's germline CDR1 is ENHRY and CDR2 SYGVKD. V was cut by 3 bases and J by 1 base, with 9 bases left in between. The CDR3 is made up of 14 amino acids. CDR3 protein: CAISDNSKNTEAFF. CDR3 in DNA: TGTGCCATCAGTGATAACAGCAAGAACACTGAAGCTTTCTTT.

This chain links TRBV2 with TRBJ2-2; 9 nucleotides agree with TRBD2. The V gene end was trimmed by 1 base and the J gene end by 4 bases; junction bases not matched to a gene: 1. The germline V gene encodes CDR1 SNHLY and CDR2 FYNNEI. CDR3 length: 15 residues. The CDR3 DNA sequence: TGTGCCAGCAGTGAAGGGACTAGCGCCACCGGGGAGCTGTTTTTT. Translation gives CASSEGTSATGELFF.

The rearrangement joins TRBV4-2 to TRBJ2-1; 15 bases are shared with TRBD2. This CDR3 region has 16 residues. V shed 1 base and J 8 bases; nucleotides not matched to a gene: 3. The germline V gene has CDR1 LGHNA and CDR2 YNFKEQ. The CDR3 nucleotides read TGTGCCAGCAGCCAAGTCGGACTAGCGGGAGGGGATGAGCAGTTCTTC. Its protein product is CASSQVGLAGGDEQFF.

The genes are TRBV2 and TRBJ1-5, with D perhaps TRBD1 (5 bases). Trimming stripped 6 bases from V and 2 bases from J, with 11 bases between. CDR1 SNHLY and CDR2 FYNNEI come from the germline V gene. This CDR3 contains 14 residues. The CDR3 region is CASRGLRGNQPQHF. CDR3 coding DNA: TGTGCCAGCAGGGGACTGAGGGGCAATCAGCCCCAGCATTTT. The full variable domain, in which reference TRBV2 and TRBJ1-5 provide the parts outside the CDR3, is EPEVTQTPSHQVTQMGQEVILRCVPISNHLYFYWYRQILGQKVEFLVSFYNNEISEKSEIFDDQFSVERPDGSNFTLKIRSTKLEDSAMYFCASRGLRGNQPQHFGDGTRLSIL.

Concerning this clone: Sequence at one end of the junction differs from germline and may be a read error. V usage is TRBV18 and J usage is TRBJ1-5, with TRBD1 matching over 9 bases. This CDR3 spans 14 amino acids. Germline CDR1 reads KGHSH; CDR2 reads LQKENI. The CDR3 here is CASSGTGSSQPQHF. CDR3 nucleotide sequence: TGTGCCAGCTCCGGGACAGGGAGCAGTCAGCCCCAGCATTTT.

The J gene is TRBJ2-7, the V gene TRBV5-1; 10 nucleotides align to TRBD1. V shed 4 bases, J shed 7 bases, and the junction held 8 bases outside the gene matches. Germline CDR1 and CDR2: SGHRS and YFSETQ. The CDR3 contains 14 residues. CDR3 bases: TGCGCCAGCAGCCCAAGACAGGGGGCAGGGGAGCAGTACTTC. Translated: CASSPRQGAGEQYF.

This clone was picked up one time. The rearrangement uses TRBV5-6 and TRBJ1-2, with 7 bases fitting TRBD1. This CDR3 comprises 14 residues. The J segment lost 4 bases and the V segment lost 5 bases, leaving 8 bases of the junction unmatched. CDR1 SGHDT and CDR2 YYEEEE come from the germline V gene. The CDR3 coding sequence is TGTGCCAGCAGTTTACGGGACAGTCCCTATGGCTACACCTTC. It encodes CASSLRDSPYGYTF.

The chain carries TRBV5-1 and TRBJ2-3; D is undetermined. Germline V gene lookup returns CDR1 SGHRS and CDR2 YFSETQ. CDR3 length: 14 amino acids. Trimming took off 4 bases at V and 0 bases at J, with 9 bases between the two ends. The CDR3 nucleotides read TGCGCCAGCAGCCCGGACCCTAGCACAGATACGCAGTATTTT. Its translation: CASSPDPSTDTQYF.

The DNA for the CDR3 is TGCGCCAGCAGCCAACTGGACAGACTCTATGGCTACACCTTC. Translating gives CASSQLDRLYGYTF. The V and J genes are TRBV4-1 and TRBJ1-2, with D maybe TRBD1 (6 bases). In germline, CDR1 is MGHRA, CDR2 YSYEKL. V shed 2 bases and J shed 4 bases, with 11 bases lying between them. The CDR3 contains 14 residues.